The 2 T cell receptor beta chains below come from one sample, sequenced in a study of response to subunit inactivated influenza vaccine. In TCRdb, the RT-PCR reads were re-called with MiXCR into one record per CDR3 protein. The sample has about 480,000 distinct CDR3 sequences, over 25% seen once. The starting material was CD4+ T cells sorted from PBMCs, obtained 5 to 6 days after vaccination. The receptors come from a man aged 50 to 59 who received an inactivated influenza vaccine.

This clonotype appeared many times. The CDR3 is CASSMTGYGYTF. CDR3 bases: TGTGCCAGCAGTATGACAGGATATGGCTACACCTTC. V usage is TRBV12-3 or TRBV12-4 and J usage is TRBJ1-2, with D perhaps TRBD1 (6 bases). V shed 5 bases and J shed 5 bases, with 9 bases lying between them. This CDR3 has 12 residues.

The chain employs TRBV7-9 and TRBJ2-3; D is perhaps TRBD2 (6 bases). Germline lookup yields CDR1 SEHNR and CDR2 FQNEAQ (reference sequence). The CDR3 is 16 amino acids. With 5 bases removed from V and 4 bases from J, the gap between germline ends came to 19 bases. CDR3 region: CASSLWRGMGADTQYF. The CDR3 DNA sequence: TGTGCCAGCAGCCTCTGGCGGGGCATGGGGGCAGATACGCAGTATTTT.